This section outlines one T cell receptor (beta chain) sequence together with its context. The antigen is undetermined. Primers: 60 Vbeta forward and 13 Jbeta reverse. The data were produced by immunoSEQ multiplex PCR, yet TCRdb's version contains in-frame clones alone and is incomplete. The data contain 50,000 to 65,000 clones, roughly 84% of them singletons. This sample stems from a study of cytomegalovirus exposure and HLA in healthy donors. Regarding the study as a whole: Many donors shared some public TCRs, even though most TCR sequences were rare.

V was cut by 7 bases and J by 3 bases, with 15 bases left in between. Germline CDR1 and CDR2: MNHEY and SVGAGI. The CDR3 has 14 amino acids. This clonotype was obtained from a woman under 30 in good health and CMV-seronegative. The chain has TRBV6-5 and TRBJ1-1; D possibly corresponds to TRBD1 (6 bases). Source material: PBMCs. DNA of the CDR3: TGTGCCAGCATCCCGCGAGACAGGTACACTGAAGCTTTCTTT. This gives the protein CASIPRDRYTEAFF.